One and the same sample provided the 18 T cell receptor beta chains below, sequenced in a study of T cell repertoires in cytomegalovirus infection. These TCRs' antigens remain unknown. TCRdb used MiXCR to reprocess the reads, holding one entry per CDR3 protein. Counted here are about 770,000 distinct CDR3 sequences, almost 30% occurring once; the ten biggest clones make up about 12%. The sequencing here drew on cultured CD8+ T cells from PBMCs, taken from culture after CMV antigen stimulation. Receptor source: a human donor in good health (CMV status not recorded). Some clones in this sample may be carry-over from other donors' samples.

The CDR3 DNA reads as TGTGCCAGCAGCCCTCCGGGGCAGGGCGTAGAGACCCAGTACTTC. It yields the protein CASSPPGQGVETQYF. This rearrangement joins TRBV12-3 or TRBV12-4 to TRBJ2-5; D is perhaps TRBD1 or TRBD2 (5 bases each). V lost 6 bases, J lost 4 bases, and 18 bases lay in between. The CDR3 extends over 15 amino acids.

This clonotype was picked up many times. The chain employs TRBV7-2 and TRBJ1-2; D unresolved. Germline CDR1 SGHTA, CDR2 FQGNSA. The CDR3 consists of 15 residues. The V end was cut by 1 base, the J end by 3 bases, with 12 bases between. The CDR3 reads CASSLVVGPDYGYTF. Written as DNA, the CDR3 is TGTGCCAGCAGCTTAGTCGTCGGACCGGACTATGGCTACACCTTC.

The rearrangement links TRBV6-5 to TRBJ2-7; D perhaps matches TRBD1 (6 bases). This CDR3 spans 16 amino acids. Germline V gene sequence: CDR1 MNHEY, CDR2 SVGAGI. The germline V and J ends were trimmed by 2 bases and 3 bases, with 17 bases remaining between them. The CDR3, as DNA: TGTGCCAGCAGTTACAACCCCAAACAGGGCGTCTACGAGCAGTACTTC. This gives the protein CASSYNPKQGVYEQYF.

This clonotype was detected only a few times. The rearrangement joins TRBV28 to TRBJ2-3; D is uncertain. The germline V and J ends were trimmed by 5 bases and 3 bases, with 12 bases remaining between them. Germline V CDR1 and CDR2: MDHEN, SYDVKM. The CDR3 loop spans 14 amino acids. CDR3 coding DNA: TGTGCCAGCAGTCCGGTTTCCAGAACAGATACGCAGTATTTT. Its translation: CASSPVSRTDTQYF.

The gene calls are TRBV2 and TRBJ2-5; 7 positions agree with TRBD1. This CDR3 contains 15 residues. Germline V lookup: CDR1 SNHLY, CDR2 FYNNEI. V lost 0 bases, J lost 1 base, and 2 bases stayed unmatched. The CDR3 loop reads CASSEADRPQETQYF. CDR3 coding DNA: TGTGCCAGCAGTGAAGCGGACAGGCCCCAAGAGACCCAGTACTTC.

The rearrangement links TRBV25-1 to TRBJ2-7; D is possibly TRBD2 (5 bases). The V end was cut by 4 bases, the J end by 3 bases, with 16 bases between. The CDR3 sequence is 15 residues long. Germline V gene lookup returns CDR1 MGHDK and CDR2 SYGVNS. The CDR3 here is CASSARTGMYYEQYV. The CDR3 region has the DNA TGTGCCAGCAGTGCCAGGACGGGAATGTACTACGAGCAGTACGTC.

The V and J genes are TRBV9 and TRBJ1-4; D unresolved. The CDR3 consists of 16 residues. The germline CDR1 and CDR2 sequences are SGDLS and YYNGEE. Trimming removed 4 bases at V and 0 bases at J, with 13 bases between. The chain's CDR3 is CASSSGGVSTNEKLFF. The CDR3 bases are TGTGCCAGCAGCTCCGGCGGGGTCTCAACTAATGAAAAACTGTTTTTT. The full variable domain, with the rest looked up from reference TRBV9 and TRBJ1-4, is DSGVTQTPKHLITATGQRVTLRCSPRSGDLSVYWYQQSLDQGLQFLIQYYNGEERAKGNILERFSAQQFPDLHSELNLSSLELGDSALYFCASSSGGVSTNEKLFFGSGTQLSVL.

The rearrangement joins TRBV10-2 to TRBJ2-1; either TRBD1 or TRBD2 may fit D (5 bases each). The CDR3 extends over 13 amino acids. The germline V and J ends were trimmed by 7 bases and 8 bases, with 15 bases remaining between them. Germline V lookup: CDR1 WSHSY, CDR2 SAAADI. In DNA form, the CDR3 reads TGCGCCAGCAACGTGGGGGTGCCCTATGAGCAGTTCTTC. It specifies CASNVGVPYEQFF.

There are a few counts of this clonotype. The rearrangement joins TRBV6-6 to TRBJ2-1; 12 bases are a match to TRBD2. The ends lost 6 bases at V and 5 bases at J; junction bases unmatched: 11. The CDR3 has 17 residues. Germline V gives CDR1 MNHNY, CDR2 SVGAGI (reference sequence). CDR3 in DNA: TGTGCCAGCAGCCGATTCCCCCCTAGCGGGGGGGACAATGAGCAGTTCTTC. This codes for CASSRFPPSGGDNEQFF.

The chain uses TRBV10-3 and TRBJ2-1; D uncertain. The CDR3 is 10 residues long. Per germline, CDR1 ENHRY and CDR2 SYGVKD. The V end was cut by 8 bases, the J end by 9 bases, with 8 bases between. The CDR3 nucleotides read TGTGCCATCGGGTCAGGTGAGCAGTTCTTC. Encoded protein: CAIGSGEQFF.

This clonotype was counted only a few times. This chain connects TRBV6-5 to TRBJ1-2; D is possibly TRBD1 (6 bases). Germline CDR1 MNHEY, CDR2 SVGAGI. V was cut by 0 bases and J by 7 bases, with 9 bases left in between. The CDR3 contains 13 residues. CDR3 protein: CASSYSGTLGYTF. CDR3 DNA sequence: TGTGCCAGCAGTTACTCGGGGACACTTGGCTACACCTTC.

This clonotype was found many times. The V call is TRBV7-8, the J call TRBJ2-1; D not resolved. Trimming removed 2 bases at V and 7 bases at J, with 15 bases between. Per the germline V gene, CDR1 is SGHVS and CDR2 is FQNEAQ. The CDR3 is 15 residues long. The CDR3 bases are TGTGCCAGCAGCTTACCGCCGAACCGGGTAAATGAGCAGTTCTTC. Its protein product is CASSLPPNRVNEQFF.

This clonotype appeared a few times. V is TRBV27 and J is TRBJ1-2; TRBD1 matches at 7 bases. The V gene's germline CDR1 is MNHEY and CDR2 SMNVEV (reference sequence). Trimming cost V 9 bases and J 2 bases; bases outside gene matches: 9. This CDR3 is 14 amino acids long. CDR3 region: CASSRQGQNYGYTF. For the CDR3, the DNA is TGTGCCAGTTCCCGACAGGGTCAAAACTATGGCTACACCTTC.

This clonotype was picked up a small number of times. V gene TRBV5-6 combines with J gene TRBJ2-5, with 10 bases matching TRBD2. Per the germline V gene, CDR1 is SGHDT and CDR2 is YYEEEE. The V and J ends lost 1 base and 5 bases, in that order; junction bases with no gene match: 8. The CDR3 totals 16 residues. The CDR3 loop reads CASSLFGLAVPETQYF. The CDR3, as DNA: TGTGCCAGCAGCTTGTTTGGACTAGCGGTGCCGGAGACCCAGTACTTC.

The chain has TRBV7-9 and TRBJ2-3; 9 bases map to TRBD1. With V trimmed by 5 bases and J by 2 bases, 11 bases remained unmatched. This CDR3 contains 17 residues. Germline V lookup: CDR1 SEHNR, CDR2 FQNEAQ (reference sequence). The CDR3 region is CASSPRPGQGITDTQYF. The CDR3 nucleotides read TGTGCCAGCAGCCCACGACCGGGACAGGGTATCACAGATACGCAGTATTTT.

The genes are TRBV7-2 and TRBJ1-2; 7 nucleotides align to TRBD1. The CDR3 has 16 amino acids. Trimming removed 4 bases from V and 1 base from J; junction bases left unmatched: 9. The germline CDR1 and CDR2 sequences are SGHTA and FQGNSA. The CDR3 DNA reads TGTGCCAGCAGCTCAGTTGGGGGACAGAGTAACTATGGCTACACCTTC. This sequence encodes CASSSVGGQSNYGYTF.

This clonotype was observed a handful of times. V usage is TRBV7-9 and J usage is TRBJ2-1, with 13 bases fitting TRBD2. The trim removed 4 bases at V and 0 bases at J, leaving 9 bases unmatched. CDR1 is SEHNR, CDR2 FQNEAQ, per germline (reference sequence). This CDR3 has 19 amino acids. Written as DNA, the CDR3 is TGTGCCAGCAGCTCTCCCCAACTAGCGGGGGGGCTCTCCTACAATGAGCAGTTCTTC. It translates to CASSSPQLAGGLSYNEQFF.

This clonotype was counted between two and nine times. The chain links TRBV5-6 to TRBJ2-1; D not resolved. V was trimmed by 2 bases and J by 7 bases, leaving 10 bases between them. Per the germline V gene, CDR1 is SGHDT and CDR2 is YYEEEE. The CDR3 contains 13 residues. The DNA for the CDR3 is TGTGCCAGCAGCTTTGCCCCCGGAAATGAGCAGTTCTTC. Its translation is CASSFAPGNEQFF.